A single T cell receptor beta chain is shown here with its context. Its target antigen remains unknown. No base qualities exist here, and no much larger clone lies one base off it. The record originates from a study of T cells after somatic rescue of genetic block (dated by TCRdb to 2018 to 2020). Notes on the research overall: The study assessed how robust, over the long term, a T-cell system was when the system had developed through somatic rescue of a genetic block in T-cell development.

Receptors were amplified or captured by the immunoSEQ multiplex PCR assay. Entries here come from immuneACCESS through TCRdb and include only in-frame sequences with V and J called. Some clones fail to appear in such tables; in the studies checked, an unresolved V gene covers under half of the shortfall, and the cause of the remainder is unknown. In this sample the table shows about 68,000 clones, less than 95% of which occur a single time. The top ten constitute 2.5% to 3.5% of the sample. Trimming accounts for 2 bases at V and 7 bases at J, while the number of junction bases matched to no gene is 10. From the germline V gene, CDR1 is LGHNA and CDR2 is YSLEER. The CDR3 sequence holds 17 residues, the cysteine and phenylalanine included. The retained sequence is limited to the CDR3, 51 bases, with the frame set at the first base.

The chain is encoded by TRBV4-3 joined to TRBJ2-1; the central 11 bases match TRBD2. The TCR was taken from a man aged 40-55 years. The sample taken for sequencing was peripheral blood mononuclear cells (PBMCs). The DNA sequence is TGCGCCAGCAGCCAACTCGTAGCGGGAGGGCCGGGGAATGAGCAGTTCTTC. This gives the protein CASSQLVAGGPGNEQFF.